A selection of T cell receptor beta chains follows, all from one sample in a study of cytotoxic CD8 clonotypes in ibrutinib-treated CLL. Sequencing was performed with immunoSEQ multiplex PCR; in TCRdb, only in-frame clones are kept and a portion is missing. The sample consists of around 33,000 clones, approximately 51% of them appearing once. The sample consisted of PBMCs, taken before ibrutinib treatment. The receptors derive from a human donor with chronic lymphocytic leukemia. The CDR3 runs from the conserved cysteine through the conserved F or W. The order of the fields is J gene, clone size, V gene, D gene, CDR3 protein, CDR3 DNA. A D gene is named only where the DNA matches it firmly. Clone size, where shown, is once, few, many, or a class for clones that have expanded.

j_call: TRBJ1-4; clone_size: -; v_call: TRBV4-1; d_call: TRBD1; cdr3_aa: CASSRLWTGSEKLFF; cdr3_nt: TGCGCCAGCAGCCGCCTGTGGACAGGGAGTGAAAAACTGTTTTTT
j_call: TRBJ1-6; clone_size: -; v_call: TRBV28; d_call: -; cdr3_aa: CASTPGGVGNSPLHF; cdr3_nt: TGTGCCAGCACCCCTGGGGGGGTAGGTAATTCACCCCTCCACTTT
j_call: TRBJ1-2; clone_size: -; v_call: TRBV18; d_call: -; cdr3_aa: CASSQNEDSNYGYTF; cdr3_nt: TGTGCCAGCTCCCAAAATGAGGACAGTAACTATGGCTACACCTTC
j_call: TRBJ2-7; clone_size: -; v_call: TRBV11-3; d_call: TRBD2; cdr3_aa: CASSPGLAASYEQYF; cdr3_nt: TGTGCCAGCAGCCCGGGACTAGCGGCCTCCTACGAGCAGTACTTC
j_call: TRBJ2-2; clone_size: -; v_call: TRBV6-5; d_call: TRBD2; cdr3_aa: CASSYGGGALTGELFF; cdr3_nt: TGTGCCAGCAGTTACGGCGGGGGGGCGTTAACCGGGGAGCTGTTTTTT
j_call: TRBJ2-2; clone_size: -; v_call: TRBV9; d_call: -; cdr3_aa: CASTHLDKNTGELFF; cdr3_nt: TGTGCCAGCACACATTTAGACAAGAACACCGGGGAGCTGTTTTTT
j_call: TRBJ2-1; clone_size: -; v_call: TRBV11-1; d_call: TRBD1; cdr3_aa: CASSSRRDRGRDEQFF; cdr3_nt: TGTGCCAGCAGTTCTAGGCGGGACAGGGGGAGGGATGAGCAGTTCTTC
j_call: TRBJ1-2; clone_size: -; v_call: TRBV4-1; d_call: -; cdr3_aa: CASSQQDTGSNYGYTF; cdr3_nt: TGCGCCAGCAGCCAACAGGATACTGGGAGTAACTATGGCTACACCTTC
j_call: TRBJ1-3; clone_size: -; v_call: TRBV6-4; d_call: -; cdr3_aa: CASSPRDNPENTIYF; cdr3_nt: TGTGCCAGCAGCCCCCGGGACAACCCGGAGAACACCATATATTTT
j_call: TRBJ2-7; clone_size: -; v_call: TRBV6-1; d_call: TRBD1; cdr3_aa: CASKYRDRAYEQYF; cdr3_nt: TGTGCCAGCAAGTACCGGGACAGGGCTTACGAGCAGTACTTC
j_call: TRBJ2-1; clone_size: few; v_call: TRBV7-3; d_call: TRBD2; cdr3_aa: CASSLTAGNFHEQFF; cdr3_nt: TGTGCCAGCAGCTTAACAGCGGGGAACTTCCATGAGCAGTTCTTC
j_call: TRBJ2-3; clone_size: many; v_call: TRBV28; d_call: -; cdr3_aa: CASSFWGQRRGTDTQYF; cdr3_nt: TGTGCCAGCAGTTTCTGGGGGCAGAGGAGGGGCACAGATACGCAGTATTTT
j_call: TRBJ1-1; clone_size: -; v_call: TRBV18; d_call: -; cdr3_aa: CASSPDPPEAFF; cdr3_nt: TGTGCCAGCTCACCAGACCCACCGGAAGCTTTCTTT
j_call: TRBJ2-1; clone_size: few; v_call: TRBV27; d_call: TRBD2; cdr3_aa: CASSLILAGGHEQFF; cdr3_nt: TGTGCCAGCAGTTTAATTTTAGCGGGGGGGCACGAGCAGTTCTTC
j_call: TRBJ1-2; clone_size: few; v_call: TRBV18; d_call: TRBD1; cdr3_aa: CASSPPTGANYGYTF; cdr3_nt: TGTGCCAGCTCACCACCGACAGGGGCTAACTATGGCTACACCTTC
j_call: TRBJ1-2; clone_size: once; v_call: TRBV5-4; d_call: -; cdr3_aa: CASSLWPGLGRFYGYTF; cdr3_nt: TGTGCCAGCAGCTTGTGGCCAGGCCTCGGGAGATTTTATGGCTACACCTTC
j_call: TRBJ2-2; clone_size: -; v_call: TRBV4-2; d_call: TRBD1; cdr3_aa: CASREGTGAPGELFF; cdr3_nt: TGTGCCAGCAGGGAGGGGACAGGGGCCCCCGGGGAGCTGTTTTTT
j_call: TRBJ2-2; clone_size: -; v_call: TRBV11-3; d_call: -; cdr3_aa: CASSSRPAAGELFF; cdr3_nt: TGTGCCAGCAGCTCGCGACCAGCGGCTGGGGAGCTGTTTTTT
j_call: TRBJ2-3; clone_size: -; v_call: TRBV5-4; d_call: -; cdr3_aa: CASSSRTRGTDTQYF; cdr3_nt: TGTGCCAGCAGCTCACGTACGCGGGGCACAGATACGCAGTATTTT
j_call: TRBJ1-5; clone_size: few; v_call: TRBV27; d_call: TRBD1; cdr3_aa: CASSPLGRGPTQPQHF; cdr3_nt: TGTGCCAGCAGTCCCCTGGGCAGGGGGCCGACTCAGCCCCAGCATTTT
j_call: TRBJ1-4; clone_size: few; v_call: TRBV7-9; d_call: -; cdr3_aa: CASSRVNEKLFF; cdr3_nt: TGTGCCAGCTCCCGGGTTAATGAAAAACTGTTTTTT
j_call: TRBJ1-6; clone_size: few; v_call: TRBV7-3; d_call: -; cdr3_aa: CASSLLGYNSPLHF; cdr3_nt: TGTGCCAGCAGCTTACTGGGGTATAATTCACCCCTCCACTTT
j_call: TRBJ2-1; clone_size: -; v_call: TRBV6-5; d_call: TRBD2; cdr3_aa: CASRQGASGVKQFF; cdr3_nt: TGTGCCAGCAGGCAAGGGGCTAGCGGGGTTAAGCAGTTCTTC
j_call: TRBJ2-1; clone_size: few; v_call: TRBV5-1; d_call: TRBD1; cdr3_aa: CASSLAGTGVYNEQFF; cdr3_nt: TGCGCCAGCAGCTTGGCTGGGACAGGGGTATACAATGAGCAGTTCTTC
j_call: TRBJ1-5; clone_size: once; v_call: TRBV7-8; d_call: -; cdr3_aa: CASSFPGFDQPQHF; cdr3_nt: TGTGCCAGCAGCTTTCCGGGTTTCGATCAGCCCCAGCATTTT
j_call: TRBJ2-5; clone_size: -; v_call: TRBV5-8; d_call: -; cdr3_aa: CASSLVRLNGQETQYF; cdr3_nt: TGTGCCAGCAGCTTGGTTAGGCTCAACGGGCAAGAGACCCAGTACTTC
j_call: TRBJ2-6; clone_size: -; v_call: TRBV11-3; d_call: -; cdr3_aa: CASSLPKGRVLTF; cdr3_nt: TGTGCCAGCAGCCTGCCCAAGGGGCGAGTCCTGACTTTC
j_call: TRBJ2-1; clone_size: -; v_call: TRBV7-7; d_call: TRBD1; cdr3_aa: CASSRDRDGNEQFF; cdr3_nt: TGTGCTAGCAGCCGGGACAGGGATGGAAATGAGCAGTTCTTC
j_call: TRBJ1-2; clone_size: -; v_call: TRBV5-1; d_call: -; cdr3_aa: CASSRRGARYGYTF; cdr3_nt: TGCGCCAGCAGCCGGAGGGGGGCAAGGTATGGCTACACCTTC
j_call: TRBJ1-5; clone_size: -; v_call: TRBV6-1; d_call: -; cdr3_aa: CASSDRGTNQPQHF; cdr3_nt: TGTGCCAGCAGTGACAGGGGTACCAATCAGCCCCAGCATTTT
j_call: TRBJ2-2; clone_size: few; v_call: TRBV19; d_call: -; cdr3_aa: CASSPNLQDTGELFF; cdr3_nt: TGTGCCAGTAGTCCCAACCTCCAGGACACCGGGGAGCTGTTTTTT
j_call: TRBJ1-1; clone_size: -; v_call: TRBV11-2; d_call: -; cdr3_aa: CASSFSGPNTEAFF; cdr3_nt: TGTGCCAGCAGCTTCTCGGGGCCGAACACTGAAGCTTTCTTT
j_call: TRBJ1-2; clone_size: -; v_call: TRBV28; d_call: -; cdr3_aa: CASSSVTGMANYGYTF; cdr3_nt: TGTGCCAGCAGTTCCGTGACAGGAATGGCTAACTATGGCTACACCTTC
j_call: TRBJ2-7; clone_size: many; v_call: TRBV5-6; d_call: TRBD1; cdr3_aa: CASSSTGAYTYEQYF; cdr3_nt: TGTGCCAGCAGCTCGACAGGGGCCTATACCTACGAGCAGTACTTC
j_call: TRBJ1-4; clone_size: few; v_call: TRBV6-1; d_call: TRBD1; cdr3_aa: CASSISGGTNEKLFF; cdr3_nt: TGTGCCAGCAGTATCTCAGGGGGCACTAATGAAAAACTGTTTTTT
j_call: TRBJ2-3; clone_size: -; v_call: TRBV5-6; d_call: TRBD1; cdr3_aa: CASSPRTGLSNTQYF; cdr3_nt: TGTGCCAGCAGCCCTCGGACAGGGCTTTCGAATACGCAGTATTTT
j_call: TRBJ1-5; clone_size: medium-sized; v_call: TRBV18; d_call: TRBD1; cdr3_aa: CASSPGTGDQQPQHF; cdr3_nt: TGTGCCAGCTCACCCGGGACAGGGGATCAGCAGCCCCAGCATTTT
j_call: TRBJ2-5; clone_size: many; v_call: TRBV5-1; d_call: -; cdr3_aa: CASSPRLGGQETQYF; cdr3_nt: TGCGCCAGCAGCCCCCGACTAGGGGGCCAAGAGACCCAGTACTTC
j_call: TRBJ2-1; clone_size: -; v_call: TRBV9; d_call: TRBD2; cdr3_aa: CASSNPGTTDSYNEQFF; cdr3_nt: TGTGCCAGCAGCAATCCCGGGACTACGGACTCCTACAATGAGCAGTTCTTC